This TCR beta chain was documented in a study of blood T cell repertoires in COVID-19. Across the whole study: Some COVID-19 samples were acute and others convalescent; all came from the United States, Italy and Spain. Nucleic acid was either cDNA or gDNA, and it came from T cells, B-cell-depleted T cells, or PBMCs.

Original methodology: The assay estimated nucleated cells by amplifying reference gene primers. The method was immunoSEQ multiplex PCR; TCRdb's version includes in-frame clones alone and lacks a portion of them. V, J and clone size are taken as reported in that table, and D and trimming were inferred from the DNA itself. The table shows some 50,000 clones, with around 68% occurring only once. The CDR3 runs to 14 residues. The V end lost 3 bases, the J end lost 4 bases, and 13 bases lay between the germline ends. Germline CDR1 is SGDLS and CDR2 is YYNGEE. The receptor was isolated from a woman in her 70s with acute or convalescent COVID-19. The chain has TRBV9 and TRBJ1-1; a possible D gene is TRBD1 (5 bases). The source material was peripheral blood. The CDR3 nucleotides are TGTGCCAGCAGCGATGGGGGGTCGAGCACTGAAGCTTTCTTT. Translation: CASSDGGSSTEAFF.